Presented here are 24 T cell receptor beta chains from one specimen sequenced in a study of blood T cell repertoires in COVID-19. The table came from immunoSEQ multiplex PCR; TCRdb's copy has only in-frame clones and leaves some out. Here the sample spans about 330,000 clones, 70% to 90% being singletons. Sequenced sample: peripheral blood. Receptors originate from a human donor in a cohort sampled during active COVID-19.

The J gene is TRBJ2-3, the V gene TRBV2, with a tentative D call TRBD2 (5 bases). Germline values: CDR1 SNHLY, CDR2 FYNNEI. The CDR3 runs to 15 residues. Trimming removed 6 bases from V and 6 bases from J, with 19 bases in between. For the CDR3, the DNA is TGTGCCAGCAGAATTGGAGGACTCACGGCGGATACGCAGTATTTT. Translating gives CASRIGGLTADTQYF.

This chain links TRBV3-1 (or the pseudogene TRBV3-2) with TRBJ1-2, with 7 bases fitting TRBD1. From germline, CDR1 is LGHDT and CDR2 YNNKEL (reference sequence). V shed 3 bases, J shed 4 bases, and the junction held 14 bases outside the gene matches. This CDR3 region has 17 residues. This CDR3 reads CASSQEPTGRGVYGYTF. In nucleotides, the CDR3 is TGTGCCAGCAGCCAGGAGCCGACAGGGCGAGGGGTCTATGGCTACACCTTC.

This CDR3 is CASSSYRGPIGELFF. The CDR3 nucleotides read TGTGCCAGCAGTTCTTACAGGGGGCCCATAGGAGAACTGTTTTTT. V and J are TRBV6-5 and TRBJ1-4; 9 nucleotides align to TRBD1. J was trimmed by 12 bases and V by 4 bases; bases with no gene match: 12. Germline CDR1 and CDR2: MNHEY and SVGAGI. CDR3 length equals 15 residues.

This chain joins TRBV29-1 and TRBJ1-3; D is ambiguous. Per germline, CDR1 SQVTM and CDR2 ANQGSEA. Trimming cost V 7 bases and J 0 bases, with 13 bases left between them. CDR3 length equals 14 residues. The CDR3 sequence: CSGQVQSSGNTIYF. In DNA form, the CDR3 reads TGCAGCGGTCAGGTCCAGAGCTCTGGAAACACCATATATTTT.

The chain carries TRBV19 and TRBJ2-7; D may be TRBD1 (5 bases). Germline CDR1 is LNHDA and CDR2 is SQIVND (reference sequence). Trimming left V 5 bases short and J 5 bases short, with 19 bases between. The CDR3 loop spans 15 amino acids. This CDR3 is CASSRRAGLNDEQYF. The CDR3 nucleotides read TGTGCCAGTAGTCGTCGTGCAGGGCTCAATGACGAGCAGTACTTC.

This rearrangement joins TRBV6-5 to TRBJ1-2; D not certain. The germline V gene has CDR1 MNHEY and CDR2 SVGAGI. The CDR3 has 14 amino acids. V lost 0 bases, J lost 4 bases, and 9 bases lay in between. The CDR3 loop is CASSYSRAGYGYTF. CDR3 in DNA: TGTGCCAGCAGTTACTCGAGGGCAGGCTATGGCTACACCTTC.

The chain couples TRBV7-9 to TRBJ1-1; D is undetermined. The CDR3 sequence is 14 residues long. V was shortened by 4 bases and J by 1 base, with 10 bases between the two germline ends. In germline, CDR1 is SEHNR, CDR2 FQNEAQ (reference sequence). DNA of the CDR3: TGTGCCAGCAGCTCCCCGTCCCGGAACACTGAAGCTTTCTTT. It yields the protein CASSSPSRNTEAFF.

The chain recombines TRBV12-3 or TRBV12-4 with TRBJ2-1; D not resolved. Trimming removed 5 bases at V and 9 bases at J, with 11 bases between. There are 12 residues in the CDR3. The CDR3 region is CASSPEVSEQFF. For the CDR3, the DNA is TGTGCCAGCAGTCCTGAGGTTTCTGAGCAGTTCTTC.

This chain joins TRBV5-5 and TRBJ1-5, with TRBD1 as a possible D gene (6 bases). Germline-derived CDR1 and CDR2 are SGHKS and YYEKEE (reference sequence). Deletions cut 1 base from V and 0 bases from J, with 11 bases between. This CDR3 contains 16 residues. For the CDR3, the DNA is TGTGCCAGCAGCTTGAAATCGGACAGTAGCAATCAGCCCCAGCATTTT. The encoded protein is CASSLKSDSSNQPQHF.

The chain is built from TRBV19 and TRBJ2-2, with 9 bases lining up with TRBD1. V shed 9 bases, J shed 7 bases, and the junction held 3 bases outside the gene matches. Germline V CDR1 and CDR2: LNHDA, SQIVND (reference sequence). This CDR3 has 12 amino acids. DNA for the CDR3: TGTGCCAGCTGGGACAGGGTCGGGGAGCTGTTTTTT. It encodes CASWDRVGELFF.

This sequence joins TRBV10-3 and TRBJ2-2, with TRBD1 matching over 10 bases. CDR1 is ENHRY, CDR2 SYGVKD, per germline. CDR3 length: 18 amino acids. V trimming: 4 bases; J trimming: 1 base; junction bases outside the gene matches: 9. The CDR3 DNA is TGTGCCATCAGTGGCGCTGACAGGGGGCAAGAGAACACCGGGGAGCTGTTTTTT. Translating it yields CAISGADRGQENTGELFF.

The count of this clone is one. The V gene is TRBV7-9, the J gene TRBJ1-6, with D tentatively TRBD1 (6 bases). Germline V gives CDR1 SEHNR, CDR2 FQNEAQ (reference sequence). V lost 2 bases and J lost 10, with 12 bases in between. This CDR3 has 14 amino acids. CDR3 coding DNA: TGTGCCAGCAGCTTATTACAGGGCGTCTCACCCCTCCACTTT. Its protein product is CASSLLQGVSPLHF.

The chain recombines TRBV7-9 with TRBJ1-6; 9 bases agree with TRBD1. Germline V gene lookup returns CDR1 SEHNR and CDR2 FQNEAQ (reference sequence). Trimming cost V 5 bases and J 9 bases; bases outside gene matches: 8. The CDR3 runs 15 residues. The CDR3 nucleotides are TGTGCCAGCAGCCCGACGGACAGGGGACCTTCACCCCTCCACTTT. Amino acid sequence: CASSPTDRGPSPLHF.

This chain uses TRBV6-2 or TRBV6-3 with TRBJ1-3; 7 nucleotides align to TRBD1. This CDR3 region has 16 residues. Germline V CDR1 and CDR2: MNHEY, SVGEGT. J lost 1 base, V lost 5 bases, and 8 bases had no gene match. The DNA for the CDR3 is TGTGCCAGCAGTCAACGACAGGGTACTTCTGGAAACACCATATATTTT. Translating it yields CASSQRQGTSGNTIYF.

The chain joins TRBV27 to TRBJ1-1, with D perhaps TRBD1 (6 bases). V was cut by 6 bases and J by 1 base, with 9 bases left in between. The length of the CDR3 is 13 residues. Germline CDR1 MNHEY, CDR2 SMNVEV (reference sequence). DNA of the CDR3: TGTGCCAGCAGCCCCAGGGGGAACACTGAAGCTTTCTTT. This codes for CASSPRGNTEAFF.

The chain is built from TRBV30 and TRBJ2-1, with D possibly being TRBD2 (6 bases). CDR3 size: 11 residues. V was clipped by 1 base and J by 9 bases, with 7 bases between them. The V gene's germline CDR1 is GTSNPN and CDR2 SVGIG (reference sequence). The CDR3 coding sequence is TGTGCCTGGAGTGGGGGAGGTGAGCAGTTCTTC. It is translated as CAWSGGGEQFF.

The CDR3 region is CASSLERGYNEQFF. CDR3 DNA sequence: TGCGCCAGCAGCTTGGAGCGGGGCTACAATGAGCAGTTCTTC. The chain joins TRBV5-1 to TRBJ2-1, with 7 positions matching TRBD2. The length of the CDR3 is 14 residues. Germline lookup yields CDR1 SGHRS and CDR2 YFSETQ. Trimming took 0 bases from V and 3 from J; bases not matched to a gene: 0.

The chain links TRBV5-1 to TRBJ1-2; D gene ambiguous. Per germline, CDR1 SGHRS and CDR2 YFSETQ. This CDR3 has 11 amino acids. V was trimmed by 4 bases and J by 7 bases, leaving 8 bases between them. The CDR3 DNA sequence: TGCGCCAGCAGCAACGGCGGTGGCTACACCTTC. Translation: CASSNGGGYTF.

J is TRBJ2-2 and V is TRBV5-4, with TRBD2 identical over 8 bases. The CDR3 length is 13 residues. Per germline, CDR1 SGHNT and CDR2 YYREEE (reference sequence). The V and J ends lost 5 bases and 4 bases, in that order; junction bases with no gene match: 1. The CDR3 sequence: CASRAGVTGELFF. CDR3 coding DNA: TGTGCCAGCAGAGCGGGAGTCACCGGGGAGCTGTTTTTT.

The chain employs TRBV2 and TRBJ2-4; tentatively, D is TRBD2 (5 bases). V dropped 1 base and J dropped 0 bases, with 7 bases sitting between them. The CDR3 loop spans 15 amino acids. Looked up from germline, CDR1 is SNHLY and CDR2 is FYNNEI. The CDR3 nucleotides are TGTGCCAGCAGTGAAGACGGACTAGCCAAAAACATTCAGTACTTC. It translates to CASSEDGLAKNIQYF. Based on the CDR3 plus reference TRBV2 and TRBJ2-4, the full variable domain is EPEVTQTPSHQVTQMGQEVILRCVPISNHLYFYWYRQILGQKVEFLVSFYNNEISEKSEIFDDQFSVERPDGSNFTLKIRSTKLEDSAMYFCASSEDGLAKNIQYFGAGTRLSVL.

V usage is TRBV18 and J usage is TRBJ1-2; 8 nucleotides match TRBD1. CDR3 length: 14 amino acids. The V gene end was trimmed by 6 bases and the J gene end by 3 bases; junction bases not matched to a gene: 6. Germline V CDR1 and CDR2: KGHSH, LQKENI. The CDR3 nucleotides read TGTGCCAGCTCGGCCGGGACAGGTGACTATGGCTACACCTTC. This translates into CASSAGTGDYGYTF.

The chain is built from TRBV4-2 and TRBJ1-4, with D perhaps TRBD1 (6 bases). V was shortened by 2 bases and J by 0 bases, with 10 bases between the two germline ends. Germline V gives CDR1 LGHNA, CDR2 YNFKEQ. The CDR3 loop spans 16 amino acids. The CDR3 reads CASSQRDTATNEKLFF. The CDR3 DNA follows: TGTGCCAGCAGCCAACGGGACACTGCAACTAATGAAAAACTGTTTTTT.

The chain uses TRBV5-1 and TRBJ2-5, with TRBD1 matching over 8 bases. With V trimmed by 4 bases and J by 4 bases, 12 bases remained unmatched. Per germline, CDR1 SGHRS and CDR2 YFSETQ. This CDR3 is built from 16 residues. The CDR3 reads CASSVQGDSQGETQYF. CDR3 sequence (DNA): TGCGCCAGCAGCGTACAGGGGGACTCGCAAGGAGAGACCCAGTACTTC.

Concerning this clone itself: A read error may produce the germline difference seen at one junction end. The V gene is TRBV7-3, the J gene TRBJ2-2, with 8 positions matching TRBD2. Germline V gives CDR1 SGHTA, CDR2 FQGTGA. The CDR3 sequence is 15 residues long. The CDR3 coding sequence is TGTGCCAGCAGCTACCCGGGACTAGAACACCGGGGAGCTGTTTTT. This gives the protein CASSYPGLEHRGAVF.